This T cell receptor (beta chain) came from a study of blood T cell repertoires in COVID-19. Study information: Acute and convalescent COVID-19 specimens originated in the United States, Italy and Spain. The cDNA or gDNA used as material had been derived from T cells, B-cell-depleted T cells, or PBMCs.

The V and J ends lost 3 bases and 5 bases, in that order; junction bases with no gene match: 5. The CDR3 has 14 residues. The germline gives CDR1 LNHDA, CDR2 SQIVND (reference sequence). The count of this clone is one. Source study methods: Reference gene primer amplification yielded estimated nucleated cell counts. Data came from immunoSEQ multiplex PCR; TCRdb stores just in-frame clones and leaves some out. Clonal size and the V and J genes are those of that table, whereas D and trimming came from the DNA. The repertoire consists of a few hundred thousand clones, with roughly 91% occurring once and the leading ten covering over 1.5%.

Sequencing was performed on peripheral blood. The rearrangement uses TRBV19 and TRBJ1-1; TRBD1 matches 8 bases. The clonotype originates from a woman aged 25 to 39 with COVID-19, enrolled during active disease. CDR3 sequence reads: CASSIGDRPTEAFF. CDR3 in DNA: TGTGCCAGTAGTATTGGGGACAGGCCTACTGAAGCTTTCTTT.